This record concerns one T cell receptor (beta chain) sequence. The specificity of this receptor is unknown. Base qualities are not at hand, and no much larger clone is one base apart. These data originate in a study of T cell responses to AZD1222 COVID-19 vaccine (dated by TCRdb to the early 2020s). For the wider study: AZD1222 recipients given second doses at about 4 weeks or at about 12 weeks were pooled, since spike-specific TCR depth and breadth were not found to differ between the two schedules. A total of just over 230 trial participants underwent TCR sequencing, of whom 200 to 220 had received two doses of AZD1222 and about 25 had received two doses of the MenACWY control vaccine. Trial participants were enrolled into age subgroups of 18-55, 56-69 and 70-plus years, which contained about 150, 28 and 57 TCR-sequenced participants, respectively.

General conclusions and limits of the study: After two AZD1222 doses, both the breadth and the depth of spike-specific TCRs were significantly higher than at day 0 and than in MenACWY recipients. No day 14 peak-response samples were available, so repertoires were characterized only after the peak T cell response. Reportedly, close to half of the unique spike-specific TCRs recognized epitopes lying outside the regions that are mutated in the B.1.351 and B.1.1.7 variants. The 56-69-year group was small, and its depth increase did not reach significance, likely because of low power. Most participants were white British and females outnumbered males, and the authors suggested that clonal diversity may have been underestimated. The whole spike protein was spanned by vaccine-associated CD4 TCRs, and dominant responses were seen in regions 160-218 and 743-854. Only five to seven AZD1222 recipients were SARS-CoV-2 seropositive at baseline, limiting conclusions about previously exposed vaccinees.

The V and J ends are trimmed by 2 bases and 3 bases, leaving 14 bases between them. CDR1 and CDR2 were assigned from the germline V gene (reference sequence) as LNHDA and SQIVND. The CDR3 starts with the cysteine, ends with the phenylalanine, and has 16 residues. Kept here is only the CDR3 DNA, which spans 48 bases and is read in frame from base 1. According to the study, the label for this sample's time point signals: baseline before first vaccination. Vaccinee samples came from UK trials COV001 and COV002, including a single-blind randomized controlled phase 2/3 trial of AZD1222 (ChAdOx1 nCoV-19) in healthy adults. Trial participant PBMC samples were collected at day 0 and day 28 after the second dose for TCRbeta chain sequencing. The CDR3 regions of human TCRbeta chains were subjected to immunosequencing. As for how the authors treated the data: TCRs in the repertoires were compared against a reference library of SARS-CoV-2-specific TCRs that had been generated with the MIRA antigen-specificity platform. Breadth was defined as the fraction of unique TCRs that were SARS-CoV-2-associated, and depth was defined as the fraction of total T cells that were SARS-CoV-2-associated. Using the MIRA data, every spike-specific TCR was mapped to the spike region that the TCR reacted to and assigned to either a CD4 or a CD8 class. Log10-transformed breadth and depth values were compared by one-way ANOVA with Sidak's multiple comparisons tests. The source is immuneACCESS, and TCRdb retained only in-frame sequences with V and J called. Part of the clones is not carried over; for the studies checked, unresolved V genes explain less than half of this, and the remainder is unexplained. For V, J and clone size, that table is used; D and trimming come from the DNA. Within this sample are 100,000 or so clones, with 92% of them counted one time only. In total, the top ten clones hold about 1.2% of the sample.

The receptor was isolated from an adult in good health. Recombination joined TRBV19 with TRBJ1-5; D gene: possibly TRBD1, on 5 matching bases. The sample was peripheral blood, taken on day 0 of AZD1222 vaccination. The CDR3 region: CASSILAGTNNQPQHF. The nucleotide sequence is given as TGTGCCAGTAGTATACTGGCAGGGACGAACAATCAGCCCCAGCATTTT.